The 27 T cell receptor beta chains below all came from one sample that was sequenced in a study of T-cell memory formation after mild COVID-19. TCRdb processed the 5' RACE reads anew with MiXCR; each CDR3 protein has one entry. The top ten clones hold under 15% of a sample with some 440,000 distinct CDR3 sequences, approximately 25% of them seen once. The sequenced sample was PBMCs or a T cell subset sorted from them (not recorded which). These TCRs come from an adult woman who had mild COVID-19 (a few samples of this study predate the infection). Cell type and time point are not known.

The chain joins TRBV19 to TRBJ1-1; TRBD1 agrees at 7 bases. The CDR3 spans 13 residues. Germline values: CDR1 LNHDA, CDR2 SQIVND (reference sequence). The J segment lost 10 bases and the V segment lost 3 bases, leaving 8 bases of the junction unmatched. The DNA for the CDR3 is TGTGCCAGTAGTATCGGACAGGCTTTTCCAGCTTTCTTT. This translates into CASSIGQAFPAFF.

A few counts support this clonotype. The chain combines TRBV29-1 with TRBJ2-1; weak D call: TRBD1 (6 bases). Deletions cut 1 base from V and 1 base from J, with 11 bases between. This CDR3 is 15 amino acids long. Germline assignment: CDR1 SQVTM and CDR2 ANQGSEA. CDR3 protein: CSVEGTATSYNEQFF. The CDR3, as DNA: TGCAGCGTTGAAGGGACAGCAACATCCTACAATGAGCAGTTCTTC.

This clonotype was seen more than once but under ten times. V gene TRBV11-1 combines with J gene TRBJ1-1; D possibly corresponds to TRBD1 (5 bases). Per the germline V gene, CDR1 is SGHAT and CDR2 is FQDESV (reference sequence). Trimming left V 3 bases short and J 6 bases short, with 17 bases between. The CDR3 consists of 15 residues. The CDR3 region is CASSFGGTGAAEAFF. DNA of the CDR3: TGTGCCAGCAGCTTTGGAGGGACCGGGGCGGCTGAAGCTTTCTTT. Using reference TRBV11-1 and TRBJ1-1 for the parts outside the CDR3, the full variable domain is EAEVAQSPRYKITEKSQAVAFWCDPISGHATLYWYRQILGQGPELLVQFQDESVVDDSQLPKDRFSAERLKGVDSTLKIQPAELGDSAMYLCASSFGGTGAAEAFFGQGTRLTVV.

The V call is TRBV12-3 or TRBV12-4, the J call TRBJ2-5, with D perhaps matching TRBD1 (7 bases). The CDR3 runs to 15 residues. Trimming shortened V by 6 bases and J by 4 bases, and 18 bases separated the two germline ends. CDR3 nucleotides: TGTGCCAGCAGGCGCCAGGGGGGACAGTCAGAGACCCAGTACTTC. As protein: CASRRQGGQSETQYF.

The rearrangement uses TRBV7-2 and TRBJ2-7; D is unresolved. V was pared by 5 bases and J by 3 bases, with 11 bases between. Germline CDR1 and CDR2: SGHTA and FQGNSA. This CDR3 spans 13 amino acids. CDR3 loop: CASSPTLLYEQYF. CDR3 nucleotide sequence: TGTGCCAGCAGCCCGACCCTCCTCTACGAGCAGTACTTC.

The CDR3: CASRKKDSSSYNEQFF. CDR3 nucleotides: TGTGCCAGCAGAAAGAAGGACAGTAGCTCCTACAATGAGCAGTTCTTC. The chain combines TRBV6-1 with TRBJ2-1; a weak D match, TRBD1 (6 bases). This CDR3 spans 16 amino acids. Looked up from germline, CDR1 is MNHNS and CDR2 is SASEGT. Trimming left V 6 bases short and J 0 bases short, with 15 bases between.

This clonotype showed up many times. This rearrangement joins TRBV7-9 to TRBJ2-3; TRBD1 matches at 8 bases. V gave up 5 bases and J gave up 1 base; unmatched junction bases: 5. Germline assignment: CDR1 SEHNR and CDR2 FQNEAQ (reference sequence). This CDR3 has 15 amino acids. CDR3 sequence (DNA): TGTGCCAGCAGCCAGGACAGGGTGGGCACAGATACGCAGTATTTT. Its protein product is CASSQDRVGTDTQYF.

The DNA of the CDR3 is TGTGCCAGCAGTTCCACCAACTATGGCTACACCTTC. Amino acid sequence: CASSSTNYGYTF. The chain has TRBV12-3 or TRBV12-4 and TRBJ1-2; D unclear. V gave up 4 bases and J gave up 2 bases, with 5 bases separating them. The CDR3 sequence is 12 residues long.

The CDR3 DNA follows: TGTGCCAGCAGTCCGCTAGTGGGGCCCACAGATACGCAGTATTTT. Translation gives CASSPLVGPTDTQYF. The rearrangement joins TRBV12-3 or TRBV12-4 to TRBJ2-3; D possibly corresponds to TRBD1 (5 bases). The CDR3 loop spans 15 amino acids. Trimming removed 5 bases at V and 2 bases at J, with 14 bases between.

V and J are TRBV11-2 and TRBJ2-3; 8 bases fit TRBD2. The ends lost 5 bases at V and 9 bases at J; junction bases unmatched: 10. Germline V gene lookup returns CDR1 SGHAT and CDR2 FQNNGV. This CDR3 region has 14 residues. This CDR3 is CASSRGSSGTTQYF. CDR3 coding DNA: TGTGCCAGCAGCCGCGGTAGTAGCGGGACGACGCAGTATTTT.

The V gene is TRBV6-6, the J gene TRBJ2-7, with 7 bases fitting TRBD2. Looked up from germline, CDR1 is MNHNY and CDR2 is SVGAGI (reference sequence). After removal of 6 bases from V and 2 bases from J, the junction contained 13 bases not matched to a gene. The CDR3 contains 16 residues. CDR3 nucleotide sequence: TGTGCCAGCAGCCAGAGAACGGGACTACTTGCCTACGAGCAGTACTTC. Residues: CASSQRTGLLAYEQYF.

This clonotype was seen once. The chain uses TRBV15 and TRBJ2-7; 9 nucleotides match TRBD1. The V and J ends lost 9 bases and 2 bases, in that order; junction bases with no gene match: 5. Germline values: CDR1 LNHNV, CDR2 YYDKDF (reference sequence). The CDR3 is 13 amino acids. The CDR3 coding sequence is TGTGCCACTCGGACAGGGGATACCTACGAGCAGTACTTC. It is translated as CATRTGDTYEQYF.

V and J are TRBV7-9 and TRBJ2-3; D gene ambiguous. With 5 bases removed from V and 4 bases from J, the gap between germline ends came to 10 bases. Germline lookup yields CDR1 SEHNR and CDR2 FQNEAQ (reference sequence). CDR3 length: 13 amino acids. The DNA of the CDR3 is TGTGCCAGCAGCGCCCCGTTATCAGATACGCAGTATTTT. Translating it yields CASSAPLSDTQYF.

This sequence joins TRBV11-3 and TRBJ2-3; TRBD2 matches 8 bases. This CDR3 spans 15 amino acids. Germline V gene data show CDR1 as SGHNT and CDR2 as YENEEA. Unmatched junction bases numbered 9, after V lost 5 bases and J lost 5 bases. The chain's CDR3 is CASSPLSGSGDTQYF. The CDR3 DNA sequence: TGTGCCAGCAGCCCCCTGAGCGGGAGTGGAGATACGCAGTATTTT.

The genes are TRBV5-6 and TRBJ1-4; D unresolved. Deletions cut 6 bases from V and 7 bases from J, with 22 bases between. The CDR3 covers 16 residues. Germline V gene sequence: CDR1 SGHDT, CDR2 YYEEEE. In nucleotides, the CDR3 is TGTGCCAGCACCACTTACTCGGCTACCCCGGGTGAAAAACTGTTTTTT. This codes for CASTTYSATPGEKLFF.

This chain uses TRBV19 with TRBJ2-4; TRBD1 might be the D (6 bases). V dropped 5 bases and J dropped 5 bases, with 16 bases sitting between them. Per germline, CDR1 LNHDA and CDR2 SQIVND (reference sequence). The CDR3 totals 15 residues. The CDR3 nucleotides read TGTGCCAGTAGTGACCCCGGACAGTGGGAAAACATTCAGTACTTC. Translation: CASSDPGQWENIQYF.

The V call is TRBV7-8, the J call TRBJ2-1, with D hard to call. The ends were cut back, 5 bases at V and 15 bases at J, with 17 bases in the middle. The germline V gene has CDR1 SGHVS and CDR2 FQNEAQ. The CDR3 totals 12 residues. CDR3 loop: CASSQESVPRFF. The CDR3 DNA reads as TGTGCCAGCAGCCAGGAGAGCGTGCCCCGGTTCTTC.

There are a few counts of this clonotype. This chain uses TRBV6-6 with TRBJ1-5; no firm D call. The CDR3 is 17 residues long. Germline values: CDR1 MNHNY, CDR2 SVGAGI (reference sequence). The V gene lost 4 bases and the J gene lost 3 bases, with 19 bases spanning the gap. DNA of the CDR3: TGTGCCAGCAGTTCCTTCACGGGTCCAGCTTCCAATCAGCCCCAGCATTTT. Translation: CASSSFTGPASNQPQHF.

The V gene is TRBV7-6, the J gene TRBJ2-1; 7 nucleotides match TRBD1. CDR3 size: 18 residues. The ends lost 8 bases at V and 5 bases at J; junction bases unmatched: 21. CDR1 and CDR2 (germline): SGHVS, FNYEAQ. CDR3 nucleotide sequence: TGTGCCAGCGAACTACCCGGGCGACAGGGATTATGGAACAATGAGCAGTTCTTC. Translating it yields CASELPGRQGLWNNEQFF.

This clonotype has at least ten counts. The chain couples TRBV24-1 to TRBJ2-1, with a weak D call TRBD2 (6 bases). The CDR3 has 14 amino acids. Germline CDR1 is KGHDR and CDR2 is SFDVKD. Trimming took off 4 bases at V and 12 bases at J, with 18 bases between the two ends. CDR3 amino acids: CATSDIAERGGQFF. The CDR3 DNA sequence: TGTGCCACCAGTGACATAGCGGAGAGAGGTGGGCAGTTCTTC.

CDR3 DNA sequence: TGTGCCAGCAGCCTCTCACAATCGGTCGGTGAAAAACTGTTTTTT. It translates to CASSLSQSVGEKLFF. The V gene is TRBV7-6, the J gene TRBJ1-4; no clear D gene. The CDR3 contains 15 residues. The germline V gene has CDR1 SGHVS and CDR2 FNYEAQ. Deletions cut 5 bases from V and 7 bases from J, with 17 bases between.

This chain joins TRBV7-2 and TRBJ2-1; D gene uncertain. Trimming cost V 3 bases and J 6 bases, with 6 bases left between them. The germline gives CDR1 SGHTA, CDR2 FQGNSA. The CDR3 spans 12 residues. CDR3 sequence reads: CASSFRFNEQFF. The CDR3 nucleotides read TGTGCCAGCAGCTTCAGGTTCAATGAGCAGTTCTTC.

This chain connects TRBV12-3 or TRBV12-4 to TRBJ1-2; TRBD1 is a possible D gene (5 bases). The CDR3 is 14 residues long. Trimming removed 6 bases from V and 3 bases from J, with 14 bases in between. In DNA, the CDR3 is TGTGCCAGCAGCCGGGACGGGAGTGACTATGGCTACACCTTC. Amino acid sequence: CASSRDGSDYGYTF.

V and J are TRBV7-8 and TRBJ2-1; D may be TRBD1 (6 bases). Germline V CDR1 and CDR2: SGHVS, FQNEAQ. The CDR3 length is 15 residues. Deletions cut 4 bases from V and 8 bases from J, with 18 bases between. This CDR3 reads CASSSDRSLVDEQFF. DNA for the CDR3: TGTGCCAGCAGCTCAGACAGGAGCCTAGTGGATGAGCAGTTCTTC.

This chain uses TRBV7-6 with TRBJ1-1, with D tentatively TRBD1 (5 bases). The V gene's germline CDR1 is SGHVS and CDR2 FNYEAQ. Trimming shortened V by 5 bases and J by 0 bases, and 13 bases separated the two germline ends. The CDR3 extends over 15 amino acids. In nucleotides, the CDR3 is TGTGCCAGCAGCGTCCAGGCAGGGATGAACACTGAAGCTTTCTTT. Translating it yields CASSVQAGMNTEAFF.

V is TRBV7-9 and J is TRBJ2-1; a weak D match, TRBD2 (6 bases). The CDR3 is made up of 15 amino acids. Trimming removed 5 bases at V and 5 bases at J, with 16 bases between. CDR1 is SEHNR and CDR2 is FQNEAQ in the germline V gene (reference sequence). Here the CDR3 reads CASSPVPGLDNEQFF. The CDR3 DNA sequence: TGTGCCAGCAGCCCAGTCCCGGGACTTGACAATGAGCAGTTCTTC.

V gene TRBV12-3 or TRBV12-4 combines with J gene TRBJ2-3, with 12 nucleotides matching TRBD2. The length of the CDR3 is 17 residues. Germline trimming cut 6 bases from V and 4 bases from J; bases unmatched to any gene: 11. The CDR3 nucleotides read TGTGCCAGCAGCCCCCAGACTAGCGGGGGATTTGCAGATACGCAGTATTTT. Protein sequence: CASSPQTSGGFADTQYF.